This T cell receptor beta chain appears in the sequencing data of a study of T cells in Graves' hyperthyroidism and ophthalmopathy. It was RNA transcripts that yielded the amplified TCR beta CDR3 regions. Primed by the HTBI set, a first-round RT-PCR was run on the TCR CDR3. MiXCR, applied by TCRdb to the multiplex PCR reads, yields one record per CDR3 protein. The data hold fewer than 700,000 distinct CDR3 sequences, with about a sixth observed a single time. Ophthalmopathy patients showed a Clinical Activity Score of at least 3, NOSPECS grade of at least 4 and duration under 3 months. Each diagnosis was grounded in clinical symptoms, serum thyroxine and TRAb, thyroid ultrasound, and orbital computed tomography. Cells are PBMCs isolated from 10 ml of fresh blood. The CDR3 is 15 amino acids. Germline CDR1 and CDR2: PRHDT and FYEKMQ (reference sequence). On this clonotype: This could be a read error, since a much larger clone is one nucleotide away.

Material for sequencing was blood. The TCR comes from a young woman with Graves' ophthalmopathy. The chain is built from TRBV13 and TRBJ1-3; possibly TRBD1 for D (5 bases). CDR3 in DNA: TGTGCCAGCAGCCCCTACGGGGGATCTGGAAACACCGTATATTTT. It codes for CASSPYGGSGNTVYF.